The next 5 T cell receptor beta chains were all read from a single sample in a study of shared clonotypes between healthy human individuals. Clones were sequenced by immunoSEQ multiplex PCR, and TCRdb holds only the in-frame ones, with some missing. The sample has more than 1,200,000 clones, approximately 98.5% seen once. The sequencing sample was made of naive CD4+ T cells sorted from blood. Subset given: CD45RA+ positively selected. These receptors were taken from a man aged 30 to 45 in good health.

The CDR3 here is CASSLGIPGTGRYGYTF. The DNA for the CDR3 is TGTGCCAGCAGCTTAGGAATCCCCGGGACAGGACGTTATGGCTACACCTTC. The V and J genes are TRBV7-9 and TRBJ1-2, with 8 bases lining up with TRBD1. There are 17 residues in the CDR3. Germline CDR1 and CDR2: SEHNR and FQNEAQ (reference sequence). Trimming took 1 base from V and 5 from J; bases not matched to a gene: 12.

The chain joins TRBV7-9 to TRBJ1-2; 8 nucleotides align to TRBD1. The trim removed 5 bases at V and 4 bases at J, leaving 9 bases unmatched. CDR1 SEHNR and CDR2 FQNEAQ come from the germline V gene (reference sequence). This CDR3 has 15 amino acids. The CDR3 loop reads CASSRRTGQIYGYTF. The DNA of the CDR3 is TGTGCCAGCAGCCGAAGGACAGGGCAGATCTATGGCTACACCTTC.

The V gene is TRBV6-5, the J gene TRBJ1-1; a possible D gene is TRBD1 (5 bases). The germline V and J ends were trimmed by 2 bases and 0 bases, with 10 bases remaining between them. Germline CDR1 reads MNHEY; CDR2 reads SVGAGI. The CDR3 totals 15 residues. CDR3 amino acids: CASSYGGALNTEAFF. CDR3 sequence (DNA): TGTGCCAGCAGTTACGGCGGGGCTCTGAACACTGAAGCTTTCTTT.

V and J are TRBV4-3 and TRBJ2-2; D might be TRBD2 (5 bases). Germline CDR1 and CDR2: LGHNA and YSLEER. The CDR3 length is 14 residues. The ends were cut back, 4 bases at V and 3 bases at J, with 9 bases in the middle. CDR3 loop: CASSRRTDTGELFF. CDR3 in DNA: TGCGCCAGCAGCCGCCGGACTGACACCGGGGAGCTGTTTTTT.

The chain is built from TRBV19 and TRBJ1-5, with TRBD1 as a possible D gene (6 bases). With 4 bases removed from V and 0 bases from J, the gap between germline ends came to 19 bases. Looked up from germline, CDR1 is LNHDA and CDR2 is SQIVND (reference sequence). This CDR3 is built from 18 residues. The CDR3 DNA reads as TGTGCCAGTAGTACCACCCGAGGGGGTAAGAATAGCAATCAGCCCCAGCATTTT. Translating it yields CASSTTRGGKNSNQPQHF. Full variable domain (rest looked up from reference TRBV19 and TRBJ1-5): DGGITQSPKYLFRKEGQNVTLSCEQNLNHDAMYWYRQDPGQGLRLIYYSQIVNDFQKGDIAEGYSVSREKKESFPLTVTSAQKNPTAFYLCASSTTRGGKNSNQPQHFGDGTRLSIL.